Below, 5 T cell receptor beta chains from the same sample are listed, as sequenced in a study of early T cells in non-severe SARS-CoV-2 infection. TCRdb passed the 5' RACE reads through MiXCR, listing each CDR3 protein once. The sample holds under 85,000 distinct CDR3 sequences, 13% to 15% seen once. Sequencing used whole blood. All receptors come from an adult who was a healthcare worker with PCR-confirmed SARS-CoV-2 infection or an uninfected control (not recorded which).

At least ten counts were recorded for this clonotype. The V and J genes are TRBV29-1 and TRBJ1-1; possible D gene TRBD1, 5 bases. V lost 8 bases, J lost 6 bases, and 19 bases lay in between. CDR3 length equals 13 residues. CDR1 and CDR2 (germline): SQVTM, ANQGSEA. This chain's CDR3 is CSSRTQGLAEAFF. DNA for the CDR3: TGCAGCTCAAGAACTCAGGGACTCGCTGAAGCTTTCTTT.

There are many counts of this clonotype. This sequence joins TRBV27 and TRBJ1-2; tentatively, D is TRBD1 (5 bases). The V and J ends lost 5 bases and 6 bases respectively, with 22 bases between them. The length of the CDR3 is 16 residues. Germline values: CDR1 MNHEY, CDR2 SMNVEV (reference sequence). CDR3 nucleotides: TGTGCCAGCAGTCCGAGGACGGAGGGGTCCCCGCATGGCTACACCTTC. Translation: CASSPRTEGSPHGYTF.

This clonotype has only a few counts. The chain is built from TRBV11-2 and TRBJ1-4, with D perhaps matching TRBD1 (5 bases). Germline loops: CDR1 SGHAT, CDR2 FQNNGV. This CDR3 has 18 amino acids. V lost 1 base to trimming and J lost 0 bases, with 15 bases between them. CDR3 DNA sequence: TGTGCCAGCAGCTTAGGCTCCGGGGCGCGGGCAACTAATGAAAAACTGTTTTTT. It codes for CASSLGSGARATNEKLFF.

The chain uses TRBV28 and TRBJ1-1; 9 bases align to TRBD1. Germline V lookup: CDR1 MDHEN, CDR2 SYDVKM. After removal of 3 bases from V and 6 bases from J, the junction contained 8 bases not matched to a gene. CDR3 length equals 15 residues. The CDR3 DNA reads as TGTGCCAGCAGTTTGGAAAGTACAGGGGGCTCTGAAGCTTTCTTT. Translated, it gives CASSLESTGGSEAFF.

The sample holds many counts of this clonotype. The gene calls are TRBV2 and TRBJ2-5, with D possibly matching TRBD1 (5 bases). The CDR3 contains 15 residues. The V end was cut by 1 base, the J end by 4 bases, with 13 bases between. Germline CDR1 is SNHLY and CDR2 is FYNNEI. The CDR3 region is CASSEVGALAETQYF. In nucleotides, the CDR3 is TGTGCCAGCAGTGAAGTAGGGGCGCTGGCAGAGACCCAGTACTTC.